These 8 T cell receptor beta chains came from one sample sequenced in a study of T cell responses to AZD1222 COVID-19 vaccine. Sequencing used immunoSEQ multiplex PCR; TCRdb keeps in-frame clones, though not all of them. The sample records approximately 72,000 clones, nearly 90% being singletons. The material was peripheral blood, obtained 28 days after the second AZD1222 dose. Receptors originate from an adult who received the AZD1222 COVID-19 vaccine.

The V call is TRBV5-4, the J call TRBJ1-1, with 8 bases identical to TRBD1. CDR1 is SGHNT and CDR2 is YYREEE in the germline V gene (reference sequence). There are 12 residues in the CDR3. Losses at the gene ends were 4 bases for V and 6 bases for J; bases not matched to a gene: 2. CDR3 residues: CASSTGQAEAFF. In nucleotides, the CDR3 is TGTGCCAGCAGCACGGGACAGGCTGAAGCTTTCTTT. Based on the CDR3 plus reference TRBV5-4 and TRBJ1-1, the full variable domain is ETGVTQSPTHLIKTRGQQVTLRCSSQSGHNTVSWYQQALGQGPQFIFQYYREEENGRGNFPPRFSGLQFPNYSSELNVNALELDDSALYLCASSTGQAEAFFGQGTRLTVV.

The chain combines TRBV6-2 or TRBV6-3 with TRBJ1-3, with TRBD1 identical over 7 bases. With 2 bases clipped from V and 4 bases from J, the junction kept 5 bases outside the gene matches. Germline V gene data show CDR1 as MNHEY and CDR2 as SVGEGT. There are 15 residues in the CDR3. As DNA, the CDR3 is TGTGCCAGCAGTTACATGGACAGGAGCGGAAACACCATATATTTT. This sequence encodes CASSYMDRSGNTIYF.

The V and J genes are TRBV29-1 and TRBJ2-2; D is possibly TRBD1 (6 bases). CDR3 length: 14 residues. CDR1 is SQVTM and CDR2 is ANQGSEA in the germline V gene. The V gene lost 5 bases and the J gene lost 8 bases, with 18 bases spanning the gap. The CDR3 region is CSVRDTSVRGELFF. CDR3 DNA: TGCAGCGTTCGGGACACAAGTGTCAGGGGGGAGCTGTTTTTT.

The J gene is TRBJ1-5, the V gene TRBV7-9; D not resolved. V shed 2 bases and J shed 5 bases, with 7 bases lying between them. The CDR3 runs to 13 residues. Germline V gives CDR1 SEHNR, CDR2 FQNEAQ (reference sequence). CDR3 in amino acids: CASSLNSDQPQHF. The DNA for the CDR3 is TGTGCCAGCAGCTTAAACAGTGATCAGCCCCAGCATTTT.

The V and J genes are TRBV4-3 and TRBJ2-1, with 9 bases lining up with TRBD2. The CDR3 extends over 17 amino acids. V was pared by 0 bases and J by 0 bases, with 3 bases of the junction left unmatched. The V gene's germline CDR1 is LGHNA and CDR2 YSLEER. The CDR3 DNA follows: TGCGCCAGCAGCCAAGAGAGGACTAGCGACTCCTACAATGAGCAGTTCTTC. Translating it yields CASSQERTSDSYNEQFF.

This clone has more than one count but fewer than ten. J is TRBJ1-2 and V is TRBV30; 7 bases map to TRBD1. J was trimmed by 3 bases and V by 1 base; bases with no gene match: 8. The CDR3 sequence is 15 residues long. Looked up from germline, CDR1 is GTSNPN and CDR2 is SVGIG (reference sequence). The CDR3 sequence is CAWSATGTAYYGYTF. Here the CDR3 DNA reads TGTGCCTGGAGTGCGACAGGGACCGCATACTATGGCTACACCTTC.

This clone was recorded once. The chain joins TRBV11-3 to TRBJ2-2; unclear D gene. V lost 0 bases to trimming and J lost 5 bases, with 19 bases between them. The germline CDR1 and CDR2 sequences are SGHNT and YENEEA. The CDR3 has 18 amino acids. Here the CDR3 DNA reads TGTGCCAGCAGCTTAGATGTTCGTTTGGGCTCGTGGACCGGGGAGCTGTTTTTT. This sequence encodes CASSLDVRLGSWTGELFF.

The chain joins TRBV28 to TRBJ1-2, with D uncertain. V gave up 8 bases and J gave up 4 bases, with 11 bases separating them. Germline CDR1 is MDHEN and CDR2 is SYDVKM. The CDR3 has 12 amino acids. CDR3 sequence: CASGPQPYGYTF. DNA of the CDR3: TGTGCCAGCGGCCCACAGCCCTATGGCTACACCTTC.